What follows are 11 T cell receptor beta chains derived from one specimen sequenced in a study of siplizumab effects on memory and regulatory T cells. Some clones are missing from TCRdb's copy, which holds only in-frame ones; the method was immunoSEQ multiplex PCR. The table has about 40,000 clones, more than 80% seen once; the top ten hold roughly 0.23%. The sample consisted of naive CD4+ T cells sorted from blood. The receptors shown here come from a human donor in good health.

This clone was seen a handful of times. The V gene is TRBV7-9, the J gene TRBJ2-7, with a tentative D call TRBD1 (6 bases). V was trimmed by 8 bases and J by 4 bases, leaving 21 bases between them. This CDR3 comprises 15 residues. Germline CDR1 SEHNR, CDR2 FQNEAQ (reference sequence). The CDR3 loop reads CASAFLGGGRYEQYF. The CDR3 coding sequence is TGTGCCAGCGCATTCCTTGGGGGCGGACGATACGAGCAGTACTTC.

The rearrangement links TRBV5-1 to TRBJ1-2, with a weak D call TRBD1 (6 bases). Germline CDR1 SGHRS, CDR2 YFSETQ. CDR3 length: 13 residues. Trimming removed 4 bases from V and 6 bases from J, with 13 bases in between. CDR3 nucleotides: TGCGCCAGCAGCCCCGACAGGTGGAATGGCTACACCTTC. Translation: CASSPDRWNGYTF.

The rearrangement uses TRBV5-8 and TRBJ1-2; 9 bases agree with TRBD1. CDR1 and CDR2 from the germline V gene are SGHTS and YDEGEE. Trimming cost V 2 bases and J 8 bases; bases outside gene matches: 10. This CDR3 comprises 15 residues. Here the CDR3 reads CASSLQGAGISGYTF. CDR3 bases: TGTGCCAGCAGCTTACAGGGGGCCGGGATATCCGGCTACACCTTC.

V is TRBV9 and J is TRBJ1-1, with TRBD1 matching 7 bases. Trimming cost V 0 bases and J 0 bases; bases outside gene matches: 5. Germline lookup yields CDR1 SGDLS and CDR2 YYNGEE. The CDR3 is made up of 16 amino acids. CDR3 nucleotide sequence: TGTGCCAGCAGCGTAGCTACAGGGGAAATGAACACTGAAGCTTTCTTT. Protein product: CASSVATGEMNTEAFF.

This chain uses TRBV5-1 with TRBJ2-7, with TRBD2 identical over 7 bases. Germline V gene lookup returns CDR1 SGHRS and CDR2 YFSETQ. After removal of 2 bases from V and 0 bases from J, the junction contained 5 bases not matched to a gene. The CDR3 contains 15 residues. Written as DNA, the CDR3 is TGCGCCAGCAGCTTCCTCGGGGGGAGCTCCTACGAGCAGTACTTC. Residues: CASSFLGGSSYEQYF. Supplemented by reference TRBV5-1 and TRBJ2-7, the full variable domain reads KAGVTQTPRYLIKTRGQQVTLSCSPISGHRSVSWYQQTPGQGLQFLFEYFSETQRNKGNFPGRFSGRQFSNSRSEMNVSTLELGDSALYLCASSFLGGSSYEQYFGPGTRLTVT.

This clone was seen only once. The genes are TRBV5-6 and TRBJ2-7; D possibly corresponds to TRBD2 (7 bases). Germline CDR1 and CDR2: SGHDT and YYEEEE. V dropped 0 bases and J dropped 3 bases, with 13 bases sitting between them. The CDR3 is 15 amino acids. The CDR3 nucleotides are TGTGCCAGCAGCTTGGCCGCGGGGGCGGTCTACGAGCAGTACTTC. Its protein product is CASSLAAGAVYEQYF.

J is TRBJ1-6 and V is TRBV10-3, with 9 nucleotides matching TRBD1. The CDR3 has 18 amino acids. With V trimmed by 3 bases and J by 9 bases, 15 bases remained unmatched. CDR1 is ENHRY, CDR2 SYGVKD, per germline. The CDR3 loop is CAISDPLHLGTGFSPLHF. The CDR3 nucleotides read TGTGCCATCAGTGACCCGCTGCATCTAGGGACAGGGTTTTCACCCCTCCACTTT.

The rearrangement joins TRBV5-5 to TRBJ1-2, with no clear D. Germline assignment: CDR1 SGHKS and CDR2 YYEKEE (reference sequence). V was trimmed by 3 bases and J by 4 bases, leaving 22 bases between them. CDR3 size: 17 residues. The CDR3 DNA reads TGTGCCAGCAGCTGCCGGTGTGAGGCTGGAAAGACCTATGGCTACACCTTC. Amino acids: CASSCRCEAGKTYGYTF.

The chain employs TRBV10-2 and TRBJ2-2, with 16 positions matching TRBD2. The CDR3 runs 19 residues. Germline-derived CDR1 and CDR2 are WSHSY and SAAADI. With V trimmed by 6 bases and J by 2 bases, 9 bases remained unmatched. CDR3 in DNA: TGCGCCAGCAGGATCACGGGACTAGCGGGAGGGCCCAACACCGGGGAGCTGTTTTTT. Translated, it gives CASRITGLAGGPNTGELFF.

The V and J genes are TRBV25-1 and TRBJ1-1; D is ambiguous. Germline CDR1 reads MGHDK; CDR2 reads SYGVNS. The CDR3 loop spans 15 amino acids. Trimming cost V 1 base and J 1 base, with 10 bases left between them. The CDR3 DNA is TGTGCCAGCAGTGAATTAATAGGGCAGAACACTGAAGCTTTCTTT. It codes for CASSELIGQNTEAFF.

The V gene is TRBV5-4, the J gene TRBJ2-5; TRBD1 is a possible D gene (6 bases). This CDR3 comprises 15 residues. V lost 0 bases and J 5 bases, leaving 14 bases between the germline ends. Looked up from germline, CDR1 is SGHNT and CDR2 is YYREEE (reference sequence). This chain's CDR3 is CASSLVTQRGETQYF. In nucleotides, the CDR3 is TGTGCCAGCAGCTTGGTAACCCAGAGGGGGGAGACCCAGTACTTC.